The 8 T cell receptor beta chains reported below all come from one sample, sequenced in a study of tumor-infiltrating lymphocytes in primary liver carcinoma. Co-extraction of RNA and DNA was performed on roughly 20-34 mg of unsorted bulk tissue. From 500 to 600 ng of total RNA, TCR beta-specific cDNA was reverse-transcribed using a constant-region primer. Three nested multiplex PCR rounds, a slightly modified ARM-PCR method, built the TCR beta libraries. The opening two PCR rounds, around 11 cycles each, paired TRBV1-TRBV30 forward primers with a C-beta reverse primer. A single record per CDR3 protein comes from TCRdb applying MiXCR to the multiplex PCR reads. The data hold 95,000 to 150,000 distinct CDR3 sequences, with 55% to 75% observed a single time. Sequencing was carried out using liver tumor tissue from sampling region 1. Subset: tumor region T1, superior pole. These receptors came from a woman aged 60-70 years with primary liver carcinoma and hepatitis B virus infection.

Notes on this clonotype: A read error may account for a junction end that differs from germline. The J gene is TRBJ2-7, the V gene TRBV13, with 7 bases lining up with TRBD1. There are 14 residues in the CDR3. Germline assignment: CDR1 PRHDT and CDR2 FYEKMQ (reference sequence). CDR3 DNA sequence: TGTGCCTGCAGCGTAGGGACAGACATCTACGTGCAGTACTTC. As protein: CACSVGTDIYVQYF.

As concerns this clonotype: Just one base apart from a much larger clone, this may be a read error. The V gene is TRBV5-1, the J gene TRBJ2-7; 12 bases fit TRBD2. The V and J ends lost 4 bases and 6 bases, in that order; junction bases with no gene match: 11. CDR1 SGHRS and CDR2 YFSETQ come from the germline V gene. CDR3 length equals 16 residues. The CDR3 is CASSEGLAGPAREQYF. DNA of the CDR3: TGCGCCAGCAGCGAGGGACTAGCGGGTCCAGCGCGCGAGCAGTACTTC.

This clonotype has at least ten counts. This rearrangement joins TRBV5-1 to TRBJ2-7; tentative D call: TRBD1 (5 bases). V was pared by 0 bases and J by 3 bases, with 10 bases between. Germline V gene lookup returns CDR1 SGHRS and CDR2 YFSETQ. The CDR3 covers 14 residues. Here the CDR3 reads CASSLDRLDYEQYF. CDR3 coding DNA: TGCGCCAGCAGCTTGGACAGGCTTGACTACGAGCAGTACTTC.

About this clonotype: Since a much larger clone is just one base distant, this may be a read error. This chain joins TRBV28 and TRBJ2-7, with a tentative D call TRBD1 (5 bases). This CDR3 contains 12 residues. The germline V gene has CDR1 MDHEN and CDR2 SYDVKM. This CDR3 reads CVTDKGTYEQYF. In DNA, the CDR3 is TGTGTCACCGATAAGGGGACCTACGAGCAGTACTTC.

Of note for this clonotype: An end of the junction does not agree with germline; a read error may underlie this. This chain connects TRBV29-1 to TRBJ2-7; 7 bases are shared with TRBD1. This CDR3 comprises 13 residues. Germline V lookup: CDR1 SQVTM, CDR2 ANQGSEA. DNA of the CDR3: TGCAGCGCCCGAGACAGGGATTCCTACGAGCGGTACTTC. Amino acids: CSARDRDSYERYF.

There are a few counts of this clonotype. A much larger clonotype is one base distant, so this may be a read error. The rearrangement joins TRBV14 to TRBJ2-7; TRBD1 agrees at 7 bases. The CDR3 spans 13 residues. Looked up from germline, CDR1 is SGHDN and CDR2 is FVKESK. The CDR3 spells CASSETGRYERYF. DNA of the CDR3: TGTGCCAGCAGTGAGACAGGGCGCTACGAGCGGTACTTC.

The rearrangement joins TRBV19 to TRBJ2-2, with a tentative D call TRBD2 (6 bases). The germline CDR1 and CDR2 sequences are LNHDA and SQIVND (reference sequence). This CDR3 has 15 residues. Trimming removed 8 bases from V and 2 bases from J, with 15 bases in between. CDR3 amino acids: CASRSGDTNTGELFF. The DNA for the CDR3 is TGTGCCAGTCGGTCGGGGGATACAAACACCGGGGAGCTGTTTTTT.

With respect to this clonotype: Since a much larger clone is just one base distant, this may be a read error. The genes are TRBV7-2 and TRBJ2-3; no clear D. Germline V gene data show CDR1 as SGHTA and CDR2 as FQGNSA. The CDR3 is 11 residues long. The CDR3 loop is CASNLRDTQYF. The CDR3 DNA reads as TGTGCCAGCAACTTAAGGGATACGCAGTATTTT.